The subject of this entry is one TCR beta chain. Its matching antigen is unknown. The sample comes from a study of early T cells in non-severe SARS-CoV-2 infection. Study-level points and caveats: Anti-spike CD8 specificities were favored by VDJdb matching, whose results missed private and CD4 specificities.

This CDR3 spans 15 amino acids. In germline, CDR1 is GTSNPN, CDR2 SVGIG (reference sequence). V dropped 0 bases and J dropped 4; count of bases not matched to a gene: 5. Each CDR3 protein is one row after TCRdb ran MiXCR on the 5' RACE reads. The profile shows around 80,000 distinct CDR3 sequences, less than 11% of them singletons. The genes are TRBV30 and TRBJ2-7; TRBD2 agrees at 11 bases. The origin of this receptor is an adult who was a healthcare worker with PCR-confirmed SARS-CoV-2 infection or an uninfected control (not recorded which). The sequencing used whole blood, collected at baseline. The CDR3 coding sequence is TGTGCCTGGAGTGTAGGGCTAGCGGGAGGATACGAGCAGTACTTC. Amino acid sequence: CAWSVGLAGGYEQYF.